This TCR beta chain was sequenced during a study of blood T cell repertoires in COVID-19. In its sample, this clone was seen a few times. Germline CDR1 is SGHTA and CDR2 is FQGNSA. The V segment lost 3 bases and the J segment 4 bases; nucleotides outside the gene matches: 9. The CDR3 length is 16 residues. Profiled with immunoSEQ multiplex PCR; TCRdb holds only in-frame clones, not every one. This table holds about 77,000 clones, roughly 78% found once. This TCR came from a woman aged 70-85 years with acute or convalescent COVID-19. The chain links TRBV7-2 to TRBJ2-1, with 7 bases matching TRBD1. Sequenced sample: peripheral blood. CDR3 sequence: CASSFDGGQAYNEQFF. For the CDR3, the DNA is TGTGCCAGCAGCTTTGATGGAGGACAGGCGTACAATGAGCAGTTCTTC. The variable domain in full, with the rest retrieved from reference TRBV7-2 and TRBJ2-1, is GAGVSQSPSNKVTEKGKDVELRCDPISGHTALYWYRQSLGQGLEFLIYFQGNSAPDKSGLPSDRFSAERTGGSVSTLTIQRTQQEDSAVYLCASSFDGGQAYNEQFFGPGTRLTVL.